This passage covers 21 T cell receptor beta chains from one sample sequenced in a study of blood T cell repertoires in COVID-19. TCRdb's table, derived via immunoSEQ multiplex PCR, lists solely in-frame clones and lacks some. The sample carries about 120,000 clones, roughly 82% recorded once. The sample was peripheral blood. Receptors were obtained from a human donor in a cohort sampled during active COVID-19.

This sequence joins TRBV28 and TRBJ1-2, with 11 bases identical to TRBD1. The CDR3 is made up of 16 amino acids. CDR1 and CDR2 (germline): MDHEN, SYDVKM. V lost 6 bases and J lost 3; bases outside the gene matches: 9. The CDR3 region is CASRPEPGQGDYGYTF. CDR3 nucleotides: TGTGCCAGCAGACCCGAACCGGGACAGGGGGACTATGGCTACACCTTC.

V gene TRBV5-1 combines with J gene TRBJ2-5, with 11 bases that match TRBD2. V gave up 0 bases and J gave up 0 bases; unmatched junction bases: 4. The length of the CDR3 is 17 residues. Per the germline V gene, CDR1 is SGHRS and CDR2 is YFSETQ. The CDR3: CASSLGLAGGNQETQYF. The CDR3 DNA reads TGCGCCAGCAGCTTGGGCCTAGCGGGGGGCAACCAAGAGACCCAGTACTTC.

This CDR3 reads CASSFSGVAETQYF. As DNA, the CDR3 is TGTGCCAGCAGCTTTTCAGGGGTCGCGGAGACCCAGTACTTC. The chain has TRBV5-6 and TRBJ2-5; D might be TRBD1 (6 bases). The CDR3 consists of 14 residues. The germline V gene encodes CDR1 SGHDT and CDR2 YYEEEE. The V gene lost 2 bases and the J gene lost 5 bases, with 13 bases spanning the gap.

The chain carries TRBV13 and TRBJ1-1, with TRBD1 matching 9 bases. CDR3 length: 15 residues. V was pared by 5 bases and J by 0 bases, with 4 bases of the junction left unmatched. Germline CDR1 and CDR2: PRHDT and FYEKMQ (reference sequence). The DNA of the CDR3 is TGTGCCAGCAGCCGGGACAGGGCAATGAACACTGAAGCTTTCTTT. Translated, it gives CASSRDRAMNTEAFF.

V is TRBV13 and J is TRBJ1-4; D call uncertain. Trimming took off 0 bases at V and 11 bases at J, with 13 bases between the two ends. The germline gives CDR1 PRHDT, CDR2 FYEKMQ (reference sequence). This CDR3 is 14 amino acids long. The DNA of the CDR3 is TGTGCCAGCAGCTTAGGGGCCCGGGTTGAGAAACTGTTTTTT. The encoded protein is CASSLGARVEKLFF. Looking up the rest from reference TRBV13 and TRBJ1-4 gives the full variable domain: AAGVIQSPRHLIKEKRETATLKCYPIPRHDTVYWYQQGPGQDPQFLISFYEKMQSDKGSIPDRFSAQQFSDYHSELNMSSLELGDSALYFCASSLGARVEKLFFGSGTQLSVL.

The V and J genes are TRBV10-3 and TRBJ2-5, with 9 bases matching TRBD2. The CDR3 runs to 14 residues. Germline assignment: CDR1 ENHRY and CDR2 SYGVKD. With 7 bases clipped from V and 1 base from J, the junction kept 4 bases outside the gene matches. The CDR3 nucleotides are TGTGCCATCAAGGCTAGCGGGGCCCAAGAGACCCAGTACTTC. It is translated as CAIKASGAQETQYF.

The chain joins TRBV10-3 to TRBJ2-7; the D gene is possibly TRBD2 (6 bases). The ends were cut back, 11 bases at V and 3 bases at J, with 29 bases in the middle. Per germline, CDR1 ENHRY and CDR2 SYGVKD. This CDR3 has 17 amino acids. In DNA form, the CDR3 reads TGTGCCGACCGGGGGACGGCAGGGTTCCGAACCAACTACGAGCAGTACTTC. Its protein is CADRGTAGFRTNYEQYF.

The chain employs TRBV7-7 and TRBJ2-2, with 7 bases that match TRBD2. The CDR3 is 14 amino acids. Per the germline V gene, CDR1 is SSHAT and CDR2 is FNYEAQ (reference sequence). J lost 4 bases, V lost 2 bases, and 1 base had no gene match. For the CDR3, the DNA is TGTGCCAGCAGCTTATCGGGGGGCACCGGGGAGCTGTTTTTT. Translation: CASSLSGGTGELFF.

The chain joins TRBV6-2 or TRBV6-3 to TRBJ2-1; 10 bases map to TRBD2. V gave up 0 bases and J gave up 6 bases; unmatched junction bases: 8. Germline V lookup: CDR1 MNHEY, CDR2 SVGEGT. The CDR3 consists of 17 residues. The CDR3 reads CASSYSRGAGGLNEQFF. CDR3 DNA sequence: TGTGCCAGCAGTTACTCGAGGGGAGCGGGGGGGCTCAATGAGCAGTTCTTC.

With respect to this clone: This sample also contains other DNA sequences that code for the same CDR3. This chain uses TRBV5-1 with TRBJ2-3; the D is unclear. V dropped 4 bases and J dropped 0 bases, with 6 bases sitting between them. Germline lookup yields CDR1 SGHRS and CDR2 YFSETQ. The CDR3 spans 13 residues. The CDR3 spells CASSLSSTDTQYF. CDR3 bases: TGCGCCAGCAGCCTATCTAGCACAGATACGCAGTATTTT. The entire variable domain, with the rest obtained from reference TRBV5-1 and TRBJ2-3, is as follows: KAGVTQTPRYLIKTRGQQVTLSCSPISGHRSVSWYQQTPGQGLQFLFEYFSETQRNKGNFPGRFSGRQFSNSRSEMNVSTLELGDSALYLCASSLSSTDTQYFGPGTRLTVL.

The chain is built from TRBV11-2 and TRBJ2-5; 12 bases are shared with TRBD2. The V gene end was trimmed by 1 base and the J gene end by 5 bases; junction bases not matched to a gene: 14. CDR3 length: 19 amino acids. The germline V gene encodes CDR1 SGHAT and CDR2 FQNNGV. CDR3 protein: CASSLAASGGARRSETQYF. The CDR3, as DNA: TGTGCCAGCAGCTTAGCGGCTAGCGGGGGGGCCAGACGCTCGGAGACCCAGTACTTC.

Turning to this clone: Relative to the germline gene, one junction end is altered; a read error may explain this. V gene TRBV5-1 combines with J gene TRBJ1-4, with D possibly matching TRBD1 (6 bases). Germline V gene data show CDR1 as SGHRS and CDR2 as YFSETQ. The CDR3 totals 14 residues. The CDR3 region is CASSPQGPNEKLFF. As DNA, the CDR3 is TGCGCCAGCAGCCCGCAGGGGCCTAACGAAAAACTGTTTTTT.

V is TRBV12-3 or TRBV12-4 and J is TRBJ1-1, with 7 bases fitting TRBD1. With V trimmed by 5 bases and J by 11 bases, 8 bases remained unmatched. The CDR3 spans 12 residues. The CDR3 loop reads CASSLGTVGAFF. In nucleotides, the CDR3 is TGTGCCAGCAGTCTCGGGACAGTAGGGGCTTTCTTT.

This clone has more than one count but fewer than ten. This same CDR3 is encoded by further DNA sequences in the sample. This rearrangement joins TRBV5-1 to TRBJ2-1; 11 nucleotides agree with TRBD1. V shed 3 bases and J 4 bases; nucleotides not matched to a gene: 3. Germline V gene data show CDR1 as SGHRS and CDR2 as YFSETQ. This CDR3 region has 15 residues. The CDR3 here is CASSSGQGVYNEQFF. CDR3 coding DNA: TGCGCCAGCAGCTCGGGACAGGGGGTATACAATGAGCAGTTCTTC. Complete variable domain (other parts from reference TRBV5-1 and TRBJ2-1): KAGVTQTPRYLIKTRGQQVTLSCSPISGHRSVSWYQQTPGQGLQFLFEYFSETQRNKGNFPGRFSGRQFSNSRSEMNVSTLELGDSALYLCASSSGQGVYNEQFFGPGTRLTVL.

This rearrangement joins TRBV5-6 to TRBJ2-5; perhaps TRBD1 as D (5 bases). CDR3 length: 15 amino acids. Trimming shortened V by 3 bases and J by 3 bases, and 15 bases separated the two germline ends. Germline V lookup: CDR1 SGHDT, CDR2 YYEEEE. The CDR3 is CASSWRQGLKETQYF. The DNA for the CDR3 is TGTGCCAGCAGCTGGCGGCAGGGCCTTAAAGAGACCCAGTACTTC. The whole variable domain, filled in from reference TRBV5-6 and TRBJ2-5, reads DAGVTQSPTHLIKTRGQQVTLRCSPKSGHDTVSWYQQALGQGPQFIFQYYEEEERQRGNFPDRFSGHQFPNYSSELNVNALLLGDSALYLCASSWRQGLKETQYFGPGTRLLVL.

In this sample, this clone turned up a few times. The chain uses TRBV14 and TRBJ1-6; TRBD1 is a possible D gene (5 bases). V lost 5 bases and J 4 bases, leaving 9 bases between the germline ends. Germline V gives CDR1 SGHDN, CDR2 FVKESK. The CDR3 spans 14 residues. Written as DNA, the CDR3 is TGTGCCAGCAGCATCGGACATTATAATTCACCCCTCCACTTT. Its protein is CASSIGHYNSPLHF.

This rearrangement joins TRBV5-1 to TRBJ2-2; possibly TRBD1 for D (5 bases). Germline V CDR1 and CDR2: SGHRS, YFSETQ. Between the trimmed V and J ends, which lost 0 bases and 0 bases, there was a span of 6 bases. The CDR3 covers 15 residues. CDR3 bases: TGCGCCAGCAGCTTGGGACAGCCGAACACCGGGGAGCTGTTTTTT. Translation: CASSLGQPNTGELFF.

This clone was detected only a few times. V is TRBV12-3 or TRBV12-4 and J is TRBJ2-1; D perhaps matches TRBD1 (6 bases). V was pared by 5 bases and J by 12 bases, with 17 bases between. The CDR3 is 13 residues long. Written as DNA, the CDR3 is TGTGCCAGCAGTCCCGGACAGATAGTGGGGCAGTTCTTC. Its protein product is CASSPGQIVGQFF.

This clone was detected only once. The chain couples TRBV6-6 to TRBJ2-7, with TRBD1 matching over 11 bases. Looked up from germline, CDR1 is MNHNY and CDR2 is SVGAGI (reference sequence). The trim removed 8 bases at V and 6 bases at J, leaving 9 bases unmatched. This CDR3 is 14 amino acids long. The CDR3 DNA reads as TGTGCCAGCTCGTCGGGCGGGACAGGGGGCGAGCAGTACTTC. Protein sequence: CASSSGGTGGEQYF.

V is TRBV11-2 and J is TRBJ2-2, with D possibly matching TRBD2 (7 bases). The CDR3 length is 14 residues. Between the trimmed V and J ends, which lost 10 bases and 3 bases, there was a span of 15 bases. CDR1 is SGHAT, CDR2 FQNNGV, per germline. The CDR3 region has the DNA TGTGCCACGTCAGGGGAGGGTCACACCGGGGAGCTGTTTTTT. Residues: CATSGEGHTGELFF.

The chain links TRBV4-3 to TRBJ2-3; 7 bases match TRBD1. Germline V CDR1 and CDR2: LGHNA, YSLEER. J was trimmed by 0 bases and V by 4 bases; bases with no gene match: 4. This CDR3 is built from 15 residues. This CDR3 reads CASSPSRGSTDTQYF. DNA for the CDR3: TGCGCCAGCAGCCCTTCCAGGGGGAGCACAGATACGCAGTATTTT.